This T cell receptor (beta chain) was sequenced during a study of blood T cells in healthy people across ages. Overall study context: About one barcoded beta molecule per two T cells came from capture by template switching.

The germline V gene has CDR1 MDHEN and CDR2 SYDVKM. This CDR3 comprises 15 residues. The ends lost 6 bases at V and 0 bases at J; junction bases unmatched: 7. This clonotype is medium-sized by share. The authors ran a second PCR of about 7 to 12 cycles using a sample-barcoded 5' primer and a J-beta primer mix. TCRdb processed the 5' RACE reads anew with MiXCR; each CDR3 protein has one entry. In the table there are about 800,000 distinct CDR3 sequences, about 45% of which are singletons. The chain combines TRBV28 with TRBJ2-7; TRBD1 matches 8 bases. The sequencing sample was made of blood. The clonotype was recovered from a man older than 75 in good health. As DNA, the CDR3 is TGTGCCAGCAGACAGGACAGGGCAAGCTCCTACGAGCAGTACTTC. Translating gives CASRQDRASSYEQYF. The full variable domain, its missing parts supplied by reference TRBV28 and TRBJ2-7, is DVKVTQSSRYLVKRTGEKVFLECVQDMDHENMFWYRQDPGLGLRLIYFSYDVKMKEKGDIPEGYSVSREKKERFSLILESASTNQTSMYLCASRQDRASSYEQYFGPGTRLTVT.